This T cell receptor (beta chain) came from a study of cytotoxic CD8 clonotypes in ibrutinib-treated CLL. Notes on this clone: Its specificity is unknown.

The sequencing depth, 1 in 200,000 to 1 in 1 million T cells, was the target. The repertoire was sequenced with immunoSEQ multiplex PCR; TCRdb's copy has only in-frame clones and lacks some. Among fewer than 85,000 clones listed, more than 75% were seen once. Study results and limitations: Upon ibrutinib response clonality rose, and upon progression it fell back toward baseline. There were differences in sampling times between sustained-remission and progressing patients. Baseline clonality exceeded age-matched healthy donors and tracked circulating CD8+ T-cell counts.

The J segment lost 1 base and the V segment lost 5 bases, leaving 10 bases of the junction unmatched. Per the germline V gene, CDR1 is SGHVS and CDR2 is FNYEAQ. The CDR3 runs 17 residues. The TCR sequence derives from a human donor with chronic lymphocytic leukemia. This sequence joins TRBV7-6 and TRBJ2-5; 10 bases map to TRBD2. This specimen was PBMCs, taken after 12 months of ibrutinib treatment. This CDR3 is CASSAPPLAGPQETQYF. The CDR3 bases are TGTGCCAGCAGCGCCCCCCCACTAGCGGGGCCCCAAGAGACCCAGTACTTC.